These 24 T cell receptor beta chains were sequenced from one sample in a study of blood T cell repertoires in COVID-19 (dated by TCRdb to the early 2020s). The library was generated by the immunoSEQ multiplex PCR assay. Entries here come from immuneACCESS through TCRdb and include only in-frame sequences with V and J called. Some clones fail to appear in such tables; in the studies checked, an unresolved V gene covers under half of the shortfall, and the cause of the remainder is unknown. This sample comprises about 80,000 clones, around 79% of them detected only once. The ten largest clones take up approximately 15% of the sample. Sequenced material: peripheral blood. The receptor set was obtained from a human donor in a cohort sampled during active COVID-19.

This chain links TRBV14 with TRBJ2-7, with unresolved D. Germline loops: CDR1 SGHDN, CDR2 FVKESK. There are 11 residues in the CDR3. V lost 9 bases and J 3 bases, leaving 9 bases between the germline ends. CDR3 in amino acids: CASPSDYEQYV. CDR3 DNA sequence: TGTGCCAGTCCTAGTGACTACGAGCAGTACGTC.

V is TRBV27 and J is TRBJ1-2; D ambiguous. V was shortened by 8 bases and J by 3 bases, with 19 bases between the two germline ends. CDR3 length equals 15 residues. The germline gives CDR1 MNHEY, CDR2 SMNVEV (reference sequence). Here the CDR3 reads CASAPGREVHYGYTF. The CDR3 region has the DNA TGTGCCAGCGCCCCCGGGAGGGAGGTGCACTATGGCTACACCTTC.

The chain links TRBV10-3 to TRBJ2-3; 7 nucleotides agree with TRBD2. The germline V gene encodes CDR1 ENHRY and CDR2 SYGVKD. The CDR3 has 16 residues. Trimming removed 2 bases from V and 0 bases from J; junction bases left unmatched: 5. The DNA for the CDR3 is TGTGCCATCAGTGAGAATCCAGCGGGAAGCACAGATACGCAGTATTTT. The encoded protein is CAISENPAGSTDTQYF.

This chain links TRBV5-8 with TRBJ1-3; no definite D call. V was clipped by 0 bases and J by 9 bases, with 13 bases between them. The CDR3 has 14 residues. The V gene's germline CDR1 is SGHTS and CDR2 YDEGEE. The DNA for the CDR3 is TGTGCCAGCAGCTTGGTTCAGTCCTTTTCCACCATATATTTT. This encodes CASSLVQSFSTIYF.

The chain links TRBV27 to TRBJ1-4; possible D gene TRBD1, 5 bases. The CDR3 has 17 residues. Germline V gives CDR1 MNHEY, CDR2 SMNVEV (reference sequence). Trimming removed 1 base at V and 7 bases at J, with 19 bases between. CDR3: CASSLYRVQGVVEKLFF. CDR3 DNA sequence: TGTGCCAGCAGTTTATATAGGGTGCAGGGTGTGGTTGAAAAACTGTTTTTT. Combining the CDR3 with reference TRBV27 and TRBJ1-4 gives the whole variable domain EAQVTQNPRYLITVTGKKLTVTCSQNMNHEYMSWYRQDPGLGLRQIYYSMNVEVTDKGDVPEGYKVSRKEKRNFPLILESPSPNQTSLYFCASSLYRVQGVVEKLFFGSGTQLSVL.

The chain has TRBV5-1 and TRBJ1-5; weak D call: TRBD1 (6 bases). This CDR3 has 14 amino acids. V lost 3 bases to trimming and J lost 4 bases, with 11 bases between them. Germline V gives CDR1 SGHRS, CDR2 YFSETQ. In nucleotides, the CDR3 is TGCGCCAGCAGCTCGGACAGCCTTAATCAGCCCCAGCATTTT. It yields the protein CASSSDSLNQPQHF. The entire variable domain, with the rest obtained from reference TRBV5-1 and TRBJ1-5, is as follows: KAGVTQTPRYLIKTRGQQVTLSCSPISGHRSVSWYQQTPGQGLQFLFEYFSETQRNKGNFPGRFSGRQFSNSRSEMNVSTLELGDSALYLCASSSDSLNQPQHFGDGTRLSIL.

CDR3 DNA: TGTGCCAGTAACATCGTGGATTCACCCCTCCACTTT. Protein: CASNIVDSPLHF. The V and J genes are TRBV19 and TRBJ1-6; D unresolved. CDR3 size: 12 residues. V gave up 7 bases and J gave up 8 bases, with 9 bases separating them. Germline CDR1 is LNHDA and CDR2 is SQIVND (reference sequence).

V gene TRBV7-8 combines with J gene TRBJ2-3, with TRBD1 matching over 10 bases. V lost 5 bases to trimming and J lost 3 bases; unmatched junction nucleotides: 8. Germline values: CDR1 SGHVS, CDR2 FQNEAQ. This CDR3 region has 16 residues. CDR3 residues: CASSPLPGQGTDTQYF. The CDR3 DNA reads as TGTGCCAGCAGCCCTCTACCGGGACAGGGGACAGATACGCAGTATTTT.

This rearrangement joins TRBV7-9 to TRBJ2-1; 10 nucleotides agree with TRBD1. Losses at the gene ends were 5 bases for V and 5 bases for J; bases not matched to a gene: 6. The CDR3 consists of 15 residues. Germline assignment: CDR1 SEHNR and CDR2 FQNEAQ (reference sequence). CDR3 protein: CASSPSGQGNNEQFF. The CDR3 nucleotides are TGTGCCAGCAGCCCGTCGGGACAGGGGAACAATGAGCAGTTCTTC.

The chain couples TRBV19 to TRBJ2-7; 8 nucleotides align to TRBD1. Trimming at V came to 4 bases and at J to 2 bases, leaving 10 bases not matched to a gene. The CDR3 runs 16 residues. CDR1 LNHDA and CDR2 SQIVND come from the germline V gene (reference sequence). CDR3 bases: TGTGCCAGTAGTAGCCGACCGGGACAGGCGACCTACGAGCAGTACTTC. Residues: CASSSRPGQATYEQYF.

The gene calls are TRBV3-1 (or the pseudogene TRBV3-2) and TRBJ1-1, with TRBD1 as a possible D gene (5 bases). V was shortened by 3 bases and J by 3 bases, with 20 bases between the two germline ends. The V gene's germline CDR1 is LGHDT and CDR2 YNNKEL (reference sequence). This CDR3 region has 17 residues. The CDR3 reads CASSHGGTGGKDTEAFF. In DNA, the CDR3 is TGTGCCAGCAGCCATGGGGGGACTGGGGGGAAAGACACTGAAGCTTTCTTT.

This clone has only one observation. The CDR3 is CASSLAGTVSYEQYF. CDR3 coding DNA: TGCGCCAGCAGCTTGGCTGGGACAGTCTCCTACGAGCAGTACTTC. The chain recombines TRBV5-1 with TRBJ2-7; 7 nucleotides align to TRBD1. Germline-derived CDR1 and CDR2 are SGHRS and YFSETQ. V dropped 0 bases and J dropped 0; count of bases not matched to a gene: 3. The CDR3 totals 15 residues.

V and J are TRBV18 and TRBJ2-3; 8 bases line up with TRBD1. The CDR3 sequence is 14 residues long. V was pared by 4 bases and J by 3 bases, with 3 bases of the junction left unmatched. CDR1 KGHSH and CDR2 LQKENI come from the germline V gene. The CDR3, as DNA: TGTGCCAGCTCACGGGACAGGATTACAGATACGCAGTATTTT. It yields the protein CASSRDRITDTQYF.

Comment on this clone: The sample carries other DNA sequences with the same CDR3. V and J are TRBV4-3 and TRBJ1-4, with 10 bases fitting TRBD1. V dropped 0 bases and J dropped 5; count of bases not matched to a gene: 3. Germline V CDR1 and CDR2: LGHNA, YSLEER. The CDR3 covers 16 residues. The DNA of the CDR3 is TGCGCCAGCAGCCAAGAGTTGGGACAGGGGAATGAAAAACTGTTTTTT. It encodes CASSQELGQGNEKLFF.

V usage is TRBV7-2 and J usage is TRBJ2-7; weak D call: TRBD1 (5 bases). V lost 5 bases and J lost 3, with 14 bases in between. This CDR3 is built from 14 residues. CDR1 and CDR2 (germline): SGHTA, FQGNSA. CDR3 sequence: CASSPTSRDYEQYF. The CDR3 DNA reads TGTGCCAGCAGCCCTACCAGCAGGGACTACGAGCAGTACTTC.

This chain uses TRBV18 with TRBJ1-5; 7 positions agree with TRBD1. The V and J ends lost 6 bases and 2 bases, in that order; junction bases with no gene match: 4. Germline V lookup: CDR1 KGHSH, CDR2 LQKENI. The CDR3 is 14 residues long. This chain's CDR3 is CASSPQGGNQPQHF. CDR3 DNA: TGTGCCAGCTCCCCTCAGGGGGGCAATCAGCCCCAGCATTTT.

The chain combines TRBV24-1 with TRBJ2-1, with unresolved D. The germline V and J ends were trimmed by 0 bases and 6 bases, with 8 bases remaining between them. The CDR3 covers 14 residues. Germline V gene data show CDR1 as KGHDR and CDR2 as SFDVKD. The CDR3: CATSDLKAGNEQFF. The DNA of the CDR3 is TGTGCCACCAGTGATTTGAAGGCAGGCAATGAGCAGTTCTTC.

Comment on this clone: One end of the junction is discordant with germline, which a read error may explain. V gene TRBV2 combines with J gene TRBJ2-7, with 10 nucleotides matching TRBD1. The CDR3 is 15 amino acids. Germline V gene sequence: CDR1 SNHLY, CDR2 FYNNEI. Written as DNA, the CDR3 is TGTGCCAGCACTGAAATCGGGACAGGGGCCTACGAGCAGTACTTC. It codes for CASTEIGTGAYEQYF.

The count of this clone is one. CDR3 sequence: CASSLTLNRDRQPYEQYF. The CDR3, as DNA: TGCGCCAGCAGCTTGACCCTCAACCGGGACAGGCAGCCCTACGAGCAGTACTTC. The chain uses TRBV5-1 and TRBJ2-7; 8 nucleotides agree with TRBD1. J lost 2 bases, V lost 1 base, and 14 bases had no gene match. The V gene's germline CDR1 is SGHRS and CDR2 YFSETQ. The CDR3 is 18 amino acids.

CDR3 sequence: CASSRTGAPNEKLFF. DNA for the CDR3: TGCGCCAGCAGCCGCACAGGGGCCCCTAATGAAAAACTGTTTTTT. The chain joins TRBV4-3 to TRBJ1-4; 7 nucleotides line up with TRBD1. J gave up 3 bases and V 4 bases, and 5 bases lay outside the gene matches. The CDR3 length is 15 residues. The germline V gene encodes CDR1 LGHNA and CDR2 YSLEER.

This clone was seen a handful of times. Other nucleotide sequences from this sample produce the same CDR3. This chain joins TRBV4-1 and TRBJ2-7, with 9 bases matching TRBD2. The J segment lost 0 bases and the V segment lost 3 bases, leaving 6 bases of the junction unmatched. This CDR3 comprises 16 residues. CDR1 and CDR2 from the germline V gene are MGHRA and YSYEKL. The CDR3 DNA reads as TGCGCCAGCAGCCAGGAAAGCGGGGGGCCCTCCTACGAGCAGTACTTC. Its translation: CASSQESGGPSYEQYF.

This chain uses TRBV19 with TRBJ1-2; weak D call: TRBD1 (6 bases). The V end was cut by 2 bases, the J end by 4 bases, with 14 bases between. This CDR3 region has 15 residues. From germline, CDR1 is LNHDA and CDR2 SQIVND (reference sequence). The CDR3 here is CASSITGQTVYGYTF. The CDR3 bases are TGTGCCAGTAGTATAACCGGACAGACTGTCTATGGCTACACCTTC. Combining the CDR3 with reference TRBV19 and TRBJ1-2 gives the whole variable domain DGGITQSPKYLFRKEGQNVTLSCEQNLNHDAMYWYRQDPGQGLRLIYYSQIVNDFQKGDIAEGYSVSREKKESFPLTVTSAQKNPTAFYLCASSITGQTVYGYTFGSGTRLTVV.

The gene calls are TRBV15 and TRBJ2-7; a weak D match, TRBD2 (6 bases). Per the germline V gene, CDR1 is LNHNV and CDR2 is YYDKDF (reference sequence). The germline V and J ends were trimmed by 0 bases and 2 bases, with 11 bases remaining between them. The CDR3 covers 15 residues. The DNA of the CDR3 is TGTGCCACCAGCAGAGATCGGGGGATTGCCTACGAGCAGTACGTC. Translated: CATSRDRGIAYEQYV.

This chain uses TRBV3-1 (or the pseudogene TRBV3-2) with TRBJ2-7; 9 nucleotides agree with TRBD1. The CDR3 consists of 17 residues. The junction had 7 bases not matched to a gene; V was cut back by 0 bases and J by 1 base. Germline loops: CDR1 LGHDT, CDR2 YNNKEL (reference sequence). The DNA of the CDR3 is TGTGCCAGCAGCCAAGATCGAGACAGGGGGTCTTCCTACGAGCAGTACGTC. It specifies CASSQDRDRGSSYEQYV.